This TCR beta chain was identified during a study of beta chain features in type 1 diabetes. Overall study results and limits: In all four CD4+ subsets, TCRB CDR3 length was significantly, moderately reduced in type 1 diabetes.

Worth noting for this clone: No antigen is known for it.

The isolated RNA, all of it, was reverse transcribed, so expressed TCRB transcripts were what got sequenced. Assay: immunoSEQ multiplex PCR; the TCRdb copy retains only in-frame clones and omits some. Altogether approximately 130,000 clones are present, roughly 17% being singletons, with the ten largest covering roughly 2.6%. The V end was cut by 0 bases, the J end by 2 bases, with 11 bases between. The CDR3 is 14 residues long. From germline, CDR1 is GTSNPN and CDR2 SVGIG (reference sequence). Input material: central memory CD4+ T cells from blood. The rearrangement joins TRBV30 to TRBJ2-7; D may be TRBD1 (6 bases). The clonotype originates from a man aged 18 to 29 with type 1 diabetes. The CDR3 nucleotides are TGTGCCTGGAGTGTAGGTCCAGGGGCCTACGAGCAGTACTTC. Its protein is CAWSVGPGAYEQYF.